This T cell receptor beta chain originates from a study of blood T cell repertoires in COVID-19. Trimming cost V 2 bases and J 4 bases; bases outside gene matches: 4. From germline, CDR1 is SGHAT and CDR2 FQNNGV. The CDR3 length is 14 residues. Here immunoSEQ multiplex PCR was the method, and the copy in TCRdb shows in-frame clones only, minus some. The table includes some 100,000 clones, about 88% detected once. The sequence came from a woman aged 80 or over with active COVID-19. The sample taken for sequencing was peripheral blood. The gene calls are TRBV11-2 and TRBJ1-2; 7 bases agree with TRBD1. The CDR3 nucleotides read TGTGCCAGCAGCTTACCGGGACAGCCCTATGGCTACACCTTC. Translated, it gives CASSLPGQPYGYTF.